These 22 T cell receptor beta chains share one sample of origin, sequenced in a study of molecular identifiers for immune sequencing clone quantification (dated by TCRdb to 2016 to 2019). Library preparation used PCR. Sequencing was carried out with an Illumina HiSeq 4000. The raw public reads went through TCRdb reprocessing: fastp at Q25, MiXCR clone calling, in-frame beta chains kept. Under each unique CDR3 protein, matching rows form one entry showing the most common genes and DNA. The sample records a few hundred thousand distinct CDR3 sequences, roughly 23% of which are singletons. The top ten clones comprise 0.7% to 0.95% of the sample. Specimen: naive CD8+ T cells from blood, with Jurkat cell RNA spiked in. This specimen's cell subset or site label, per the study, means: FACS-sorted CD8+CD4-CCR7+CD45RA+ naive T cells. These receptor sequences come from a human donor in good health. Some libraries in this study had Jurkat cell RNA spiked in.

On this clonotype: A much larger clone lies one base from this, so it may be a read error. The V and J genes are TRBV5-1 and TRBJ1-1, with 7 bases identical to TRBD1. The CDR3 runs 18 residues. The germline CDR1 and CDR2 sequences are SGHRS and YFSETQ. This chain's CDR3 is CASGLTPSSRGDFDEAFF. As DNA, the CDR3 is TGCGCCAGCGGCTTGACGCCTTCTAGCAGGGGGGATTTTGATGAAGCTTTCTTT.

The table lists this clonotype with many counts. This CDR3 reads CSALDRGLTYEQYF. DNA of the CDR3: TGCAGTGCCCTTGACAGGGGGCTTACCTACGAGCAGTACTTC. The gene calls are TRBV20-1 and TRBJ2-7; TRBD1 agrees at 10 bases. This CDR3 is built from 14 residues. The germline CDR1 and CDR2 sequences are DFQATT and SNEGSKA (reference sequence). V was clipped by 6 bases and J by 2 bases; unmatched bases: 7.

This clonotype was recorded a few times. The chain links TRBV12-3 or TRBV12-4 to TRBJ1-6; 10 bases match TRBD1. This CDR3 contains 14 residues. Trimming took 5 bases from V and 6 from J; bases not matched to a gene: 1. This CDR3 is CASSGQGGNSPLHF. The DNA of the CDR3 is TGTGCCAGCAGTGGACAGGGGGGTAATTCACCCCTCCACTTT.

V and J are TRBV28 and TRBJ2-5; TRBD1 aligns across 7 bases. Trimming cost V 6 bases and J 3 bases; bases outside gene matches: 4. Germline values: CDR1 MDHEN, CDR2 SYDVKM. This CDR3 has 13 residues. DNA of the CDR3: TGTGCCAGCAGCTATACAGGGGAAGAGACCCAGTACTTC. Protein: CASSYTGEETQYF.

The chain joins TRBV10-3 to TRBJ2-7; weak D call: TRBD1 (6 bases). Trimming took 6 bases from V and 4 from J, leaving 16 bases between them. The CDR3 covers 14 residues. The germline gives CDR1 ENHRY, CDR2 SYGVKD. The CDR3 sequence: CAISHGTLPYEQYF. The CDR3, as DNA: TGTGCCATCAGCCACGGGACACTACCTTACGAGCAGTACTTC.

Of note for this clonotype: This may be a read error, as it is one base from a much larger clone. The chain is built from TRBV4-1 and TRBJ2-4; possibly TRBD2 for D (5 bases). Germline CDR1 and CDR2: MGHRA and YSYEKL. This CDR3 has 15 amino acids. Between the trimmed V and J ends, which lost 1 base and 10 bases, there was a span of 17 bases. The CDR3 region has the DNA TGCGCCAGCAGCCAAGGAAGCAGGAGGCCTTGGATTCAGTACTTC. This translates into CASSQGSRRPWIQYF.

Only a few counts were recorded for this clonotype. The CDR3 sequence: CASSRPHEETQYF. CDR3 in DNA: TGTGCCAGCAGTCGGCCGCACGAGGAGACCCAGTACTTC. The J gene is TRBJ2-5, the V gene TRBV6-2 or TRBV6-3; no definite D call. The CDR3 is made up of 13 amino acids. The V end was cut by 5 bases, the J end by 5 bases, with 12 bases between. Germline assignment: CDR1 MNHEY and CDR2 SVGEGT.

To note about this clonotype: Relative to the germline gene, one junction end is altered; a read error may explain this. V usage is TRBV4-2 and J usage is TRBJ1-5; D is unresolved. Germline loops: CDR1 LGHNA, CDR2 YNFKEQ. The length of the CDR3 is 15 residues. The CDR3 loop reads CASSPVVDSKQPQHF. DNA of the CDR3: TGTGCCAGCAGCCCGGTTGTTGATAGCAAACAGCCCCAGCATTTT.

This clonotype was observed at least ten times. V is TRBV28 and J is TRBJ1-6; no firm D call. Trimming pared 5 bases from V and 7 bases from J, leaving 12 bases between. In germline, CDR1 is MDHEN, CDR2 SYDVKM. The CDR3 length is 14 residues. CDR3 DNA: TGTGCCAGCAGTGTACAACGAGTGAATTCACCCCTCCACTTT. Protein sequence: CASSVQRVNSPLHF.

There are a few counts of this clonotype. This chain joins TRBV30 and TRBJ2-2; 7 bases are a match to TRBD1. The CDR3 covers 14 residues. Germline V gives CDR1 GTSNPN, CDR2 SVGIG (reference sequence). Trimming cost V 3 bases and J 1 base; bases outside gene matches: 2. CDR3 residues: CAWSRQGNTGELFF. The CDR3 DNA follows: TGTGCCTGGAGCCGACAGGGGAACACCGGGGAGCTGTTTTTT. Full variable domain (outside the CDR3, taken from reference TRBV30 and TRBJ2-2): SQTIHQWPATLVQPVGSPLSLECTVEGTSNPNLYWYRQAAGRGLQLLFYSVGIGQISSEVPQNLSASRPQDRQFILSSKKLLLSDSGFYLCAWSRQGNTGELFFGEGSRLTVL.

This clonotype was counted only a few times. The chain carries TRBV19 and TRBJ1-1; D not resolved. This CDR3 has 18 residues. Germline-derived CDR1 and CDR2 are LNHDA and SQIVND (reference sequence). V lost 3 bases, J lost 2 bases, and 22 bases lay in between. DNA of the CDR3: TGTGCCAGTAGTATCGATACTTTTGGAGGAGGGAGTAACACTGAAGCTTTCTTT. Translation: CASSIDTFGGGSNTEAFF. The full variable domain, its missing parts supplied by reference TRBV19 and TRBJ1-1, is DGGITQSPKYLFRKEGQNVTLSCEQNLNHDAMYWYRQDPGQGLRLIYYSQIVNDFQKGDIAEGYSVSREKKESFPLTVTSAQKNPTAFYLCASSIDTFGGGSNTEAFFGQGTRLTVV.

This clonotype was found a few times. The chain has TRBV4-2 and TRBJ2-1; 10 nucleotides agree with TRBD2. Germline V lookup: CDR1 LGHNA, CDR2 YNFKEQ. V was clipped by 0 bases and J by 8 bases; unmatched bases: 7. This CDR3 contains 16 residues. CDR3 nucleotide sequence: TGTGCCAGCAGCCAAGAGGGAGCGGGGGGGCACTATGAGCAGTTCTTC. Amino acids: CASSQEGAGGHYEQFF.

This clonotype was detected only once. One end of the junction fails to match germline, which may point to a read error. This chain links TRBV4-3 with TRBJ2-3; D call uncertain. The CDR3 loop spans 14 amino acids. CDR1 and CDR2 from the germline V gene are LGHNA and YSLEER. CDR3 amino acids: CASRQDSTIDTQYF. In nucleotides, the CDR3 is TGCGCCAGCAGACAAGATTCAACAATAGATACGCAGTATTTT.

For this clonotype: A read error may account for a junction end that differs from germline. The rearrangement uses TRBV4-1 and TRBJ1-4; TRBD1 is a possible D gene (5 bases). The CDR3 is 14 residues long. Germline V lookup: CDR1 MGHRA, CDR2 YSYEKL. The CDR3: CASSPGRGNEELFF. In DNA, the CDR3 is TGCGCCAGCAGCCCCGGTAGGGGTAATGAAGAACTGTTTTTT.

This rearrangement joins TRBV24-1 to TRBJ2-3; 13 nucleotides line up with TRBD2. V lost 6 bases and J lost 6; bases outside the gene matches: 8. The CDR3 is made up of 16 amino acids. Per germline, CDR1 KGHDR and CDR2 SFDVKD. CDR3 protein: CATSMGLAGWTDTQYF. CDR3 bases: TGTGCCACCAGTATGGGACTAGCGGGATGGACGGATACGCAGTATTTT.

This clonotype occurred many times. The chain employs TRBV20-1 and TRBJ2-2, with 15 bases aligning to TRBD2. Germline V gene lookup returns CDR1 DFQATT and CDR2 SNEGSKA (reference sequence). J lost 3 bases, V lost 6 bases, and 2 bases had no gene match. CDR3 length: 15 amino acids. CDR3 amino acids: CSARTSGRDTGELFF. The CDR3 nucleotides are TGCAGTGCCAGGACTAGCGGGAGGGACACCGGGGAGCTGTTTTTT.

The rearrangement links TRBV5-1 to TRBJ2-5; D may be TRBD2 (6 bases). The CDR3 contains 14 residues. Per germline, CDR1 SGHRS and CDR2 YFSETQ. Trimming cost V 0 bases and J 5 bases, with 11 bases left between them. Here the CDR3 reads CASSLALASETQYF. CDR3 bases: TGCGCCAGCAGCTTGGCACTAGCCAGCGAGACCCAGTACTTC.

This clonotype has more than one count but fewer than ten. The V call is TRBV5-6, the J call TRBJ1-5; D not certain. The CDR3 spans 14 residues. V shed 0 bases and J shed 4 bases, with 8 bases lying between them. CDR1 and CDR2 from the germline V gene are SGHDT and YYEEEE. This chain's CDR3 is CASSLGEINQPQHF. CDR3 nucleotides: TGTGCCAGCAGCTTGGGGGAGATTAATCAGCCCCAGCATTTT.

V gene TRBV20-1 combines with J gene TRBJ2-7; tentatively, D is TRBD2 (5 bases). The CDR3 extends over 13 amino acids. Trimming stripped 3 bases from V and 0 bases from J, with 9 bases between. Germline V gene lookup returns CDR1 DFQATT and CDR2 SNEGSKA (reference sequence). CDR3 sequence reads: CSASEEASYEQYF. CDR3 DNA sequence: TGCAGTGCTAGTGAGGAGGCCTCCTACGAGCAGTACTTC.

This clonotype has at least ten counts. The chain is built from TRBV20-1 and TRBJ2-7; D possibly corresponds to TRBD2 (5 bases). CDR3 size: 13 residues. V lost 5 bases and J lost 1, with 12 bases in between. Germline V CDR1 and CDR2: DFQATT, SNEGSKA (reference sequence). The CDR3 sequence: CSAQSGGSYEQYF. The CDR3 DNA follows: TGCAGTGCTCAGAGCGGCGGATCCTACGAGCAGTACTTC.

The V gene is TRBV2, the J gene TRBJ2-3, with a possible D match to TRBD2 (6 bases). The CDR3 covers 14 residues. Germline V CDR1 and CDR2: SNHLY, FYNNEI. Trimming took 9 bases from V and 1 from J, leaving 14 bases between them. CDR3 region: CARKEASGTDTQYF. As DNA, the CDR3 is TGTGCCAGAAAGGAGGCTAGCGGCACAGATACGCAGTATTTT.

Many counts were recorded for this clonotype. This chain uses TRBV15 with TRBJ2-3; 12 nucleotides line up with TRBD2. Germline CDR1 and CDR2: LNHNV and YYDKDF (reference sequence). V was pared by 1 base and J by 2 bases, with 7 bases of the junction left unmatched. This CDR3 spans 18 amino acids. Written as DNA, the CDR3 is TGTGCCACCAGCAGAGTCCCTGGGACTAGCGGGTTCACAGATACGCAGTATTTT. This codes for CATSRVPGTSGFTDTQYF.